This is a list of T cell receptor beta chains from one sample in a study of OX40 agonist ivuxolimab in advanced cancers. Profiling relied on immunoSEQ multiplex PCR, and the TCRdb table lists in-frame clones only, not all of them. The table records 34,000 or so clones, roughly 76% of them present only once. This material consisted of CD4+ or CD8+ T cells sorted from blood, taken in a trial of the OX40 agonist ivuxolimab. Receptors originate from an adult with an advanced solid tumor such as melanoma, head and neck, liver or kidney cancer. CDR3s include the opening cysteine and the closing phenylalanine or tryptophan. The order of the fields is clone size, V gene, J gene, D gene, CDR3 protein, CDR3 DNA. A D gene is named only where the DNA matches it firmly. The size of a clone is reported for some rows only, either as once, few or many, or as a class for expanded clones.

size: NA; V: TRBV6-1; J: TRBJ1-3; D: NA; CDR3: CASRNTGNSGNTIYF; DNA: TGTGCCAGCAGGAATACAGGGAACTCTGGAAACACCATATATTTT
size: NA; V: TRBV6-5; J: TRBJ1-3; D: NA; CDR3: CASSRSGGSGNTIYF; DNA: TGTGCCAGCAGTCGTTCGGGGGGATCTGGAAACACCATATATTTT
size: NA; V: TRBV29-1; J: TRBJ1-5; D: NA; CDR3: CSVEGGTRGRPQHF; DNA: TGCAGCGTTGAAGGTGGGACAAGAGGGCGGCCCCAGCATTTT
size: once; V: TRBV6-6; J: TRBJ1-6; D: NA; CDR3: CASSYSGVTYNSPLHF; DNA: TGTGCCAGCAGTTACTCCGGGGTCACCTATAATTCACCCCTCCACTTT
size: NA; V: TRBV7-7; J: TRBJ2-5; D: NA; CDR3: CASSLVQQETQYF; DNA: TGTGCTAGCAGCTTAGTACAGCAAGAGACCCAGTACTTC
size: few; V: TRBV7-3; J: TRBJ2-7; D: TRBD2; CDR3: CASSFRDPAGGPTYEQYF; DNA: TGTGCCAGCAGCTTTCGAGATCCAGCGGGAGGGCCTACCTACGAGCAGTACTTC
size: NA; V: TRBV7-8; J: TRBJ2-5; D: NA; CDR3: CASSLGTAQETQYF; DNA: TGTGCCAGCAGCTTAGGGACAGCACAAGAGACCCAGTACTTC
size: NA; V: TRBV30; J: TRBJ2-7; D: TRBD2; CDR3: CACKTSGALQYF; DNA: TGTGCCTGCAAGACTAGCGGGGCCCTGCAGTACTTC
size: NA; V: TRBV7-3; J: TRBJ1-2; D: NA; CDR3: CASSQSNWGGGYTF; DNA: TGTGCCAGCAGCCAATCCAATTGGGGTGGCGGCTACACCTTC
size: NA; V: TRBV10-1; J: TRBJ2-3; D: TRBD1; CDR3: CASRVTGVTDTQYF; DNA: TGCGCCAGCCGGGTGACAGGGGTGACAGATACGCAGTATTTT
size: NA; V: TRBV28; J: TRBJ2-1; D: TRBD2; CDR3: CASSLGAGGAEQFF; DNA: TGTGCCAGCAGTTTGGGTGCGGGAGGGGCTGAGCAGTTCTTC
size: NA; V: TRBV5-3; J: TRBJ2-5; D: TRBD1; CDR3: CARSLRTGRETQYF; DNA: TGTGCCAGAAGCCTTAGGACAGGGAGGGAGACCCAGTACTTC
size: NA; V: TRBV28; J: TRBJ1-5; D: TRBD1; CDR3: CASGGQVSQPQHF; DNA: TGTGCCAGCGGGGGACAGGTAAGCCAGCCCCAGCATTTT
size: NA; V: TRBV6-1; J: TRBJ2-7; D: NA; CDR3: CASSEQIQSYEQYF; DNA: TGTGCCAGCAGTGAACAGATCCAATCCTACGAGCAGTACTTC
size: NA; V: TRBV19; J: TRBJ2-1; D: TRBD1; CDR3: CASSIQTGDYNEQFF; DNA: TGTGCCAGTAGTATTCAGACAGGGGACTACAATGAGCAGTTCTTC
size: NA; V: TRBV11-1; J: TRBJ2-7; D: TRBD1; CDR3: CASSLRTGHSYEQYF; DNA: TGTGCCAGCAGCCTTCGGACAGGGCATTCCTACGAGCAGTACTTC
size: NA; V: TRBV4-1; J: TRBJ2-1; D: TRBD2; CDR3: CASSQVSLAGGGEQFF; DNA: TGCGCCAGCAGCCAAGTATCACTAGCGGGAGGGGGAGAGCAGTTCTTC
size: NA; V: TRBV5-6; J: TRBJ2-6; D: NA; CDR3: CATSVPTSGANVLTF; DNA: TGTGCCACCTCGGTCCCGACCTCTGGGGCCAACGTCCTGACTTTC
size: NA; V: TRBV6-1; J: TRBJ2-5; D: NA; CDR3: CASSEGAQYF; DNA: TGTGCCAGCAGTGAGGGGGCCCAGTACTTC
size: NA; V: TRBV4-1; J: TRBJ2-1; D: TRBD2; CDR3: CASSQDRRDYYNEQFF; DNA: TGCGCCAGCAGCCAAGATCGCCGGGACTATTACAATGAGCAGTTCTTC
size: NA; V: TRBV27; J: TRBJ2-7; D: TRBD1; CDR3: CASSIRTGAYEQYF; DNA: TGTGCCAGCAGTATCCGGACAGGGGCCTACGAGCAGTACTTC
size: NA; V: TRBV5-8; J: TRBJ2-2; D: NA; CDR3: CASSPGGTGELFF; DNA: TGTGCCAGCAGCCCTGGGGGCACCGGGGAGCTGTTTTTT
size: NA; V: TRBV7-2; J: TRBJ2-1; D: NA; CDR3: CASSLGGSEYNEQFF; DNA: TGTGCCAGCAGCTTAGGGGGTAGCGAGTACAATGAGCAGTTCTTC
size: NA; V: TRBV5-1; J: TRBJ2-7; D: NA; CDR3: CASSLETGTTYEQYF; DNA: TGCGCCAGCAGCTTGGAGACAGGAACGACGTACGAGCAGTACTTC
size: once; V: TRBV29-1; J: TRBJ2-5; D: TRBD1; CDR3: CSARTGTETQYF; DNA: TGCAGCGCCAGGACAGGGACCGAGACCCAGTACTTC
size: NA; V: TRBV6-5; J: TRBJ2-1; D: TRBD2; CDR3: CASSASGGINNEQFF; DNA: TGTGCCAGCAGTGCCAGCGGGGGAATCAACAATGAGCAGTTCTTC
size: NA; V: TRBV19; J: TRBJ2-1; D: TRBD1; CDR3: CASNTQGAAYNEQFF; DNA: TGTGCCAGTAACACCCAGGGGGCGGCCTACAATGAGCAGTTCTTC
size: NA; V: TRBV7-9; J: TRBJ1-2; D: TRBD1; CDR3: CASSPKRYSTGFYGYTF; DNA: TGTGCCAGCAGCCCAAAGCGCTACTCGACAGGGTTTTATGGCTACACCTTC
size: many; V: TRBV7-2; J: TRBJ1-3; D: TRBD1; CDR3: CASTETGSGNTIYF; DNA: TGTGCCAGCACCGAGACAGGGTCTGGAAACACCATATATTTT
size: NA; V: TRBV28; J: TRBJ1-1; D: TRBD1; CDR3: CASGTTGAKAFF; DNA: TGTGCCAGCGGGACTACAGGGGCTAAAGCTTTCTTT
size: NA; V: TRBV6-6; J: TRBJ2-1; D: NA; CDR3: CASSLSGAYNEQFF; DNA: TGTGCCAGCAGTTTGTCCGGGGCTTACAATGAGCAGTTCTTC
size: NA; V: TRBV7-3; J: TRBJ2-3; D: TRBD2; CDR3: CASSPAGRSTDTQYF; DNA: TGTGCCAGCAGCCCAGCGGGACGGAGCACAGATACGCAGTATTTT
size: NA; V: TRBV19; J: TRBJ1-6; D: NA; CDR3: CASREGNSPLHF; DNA: TGTGCCAGCCGGGAGGGCAATTCACCCCTCCACTTT
size: NA; V: TRBV5-6; J: TRBJ2-7; D: TRBD2; CDR3: CACGLAGALPYEQYF; DNA: TGTGCCTGCGGACTAGCGGGAGCCCTGCCCTACGAGCAGTACTTC
size: NA; V: TRBV11-3; J: TRBJ1-5; D: TRBD1; CDR3: CASSLDLDRGDQPQHF; DNA: TGTGCCAGCAGCTTAGATCTCGACAGGGGGGATCAGCCCCAGCATTTT
size: NA; V: TRBV7-2; J: TRBJ2-1; D: NA; CDR3: CASSLERSTASNEQFF; DNA: TGTGCCAGCAGCTTAGAGCGGAGCACTGCCTCCAATGAGCAGTTCTTC
size: medium-sized; V: TRBV4-1; J: TRBJ2-1; D: NA; CDR3: CASSQEDPAWEQFF; DNA: TGCGCCAGCAGCCAGGAGGACCCAGCGTGGGAGCAGTTCTTC
size: NA; V: TRBV15; J: TRBJ2-5; D: TRBD1; CDR3: CATSRGQGGETQYF; DNA: TGTGCCACCAGCAGGGGACAGGGTGGTGAGACCCAGTACTTC
size: NA; V: TRBV6-5; J: TRBJ2-7; D: NA; CDR3: CASSSSDSPYEQYF; DNA: NA
size: NA; V: TRBV7-3; J: TRBJ2-7; D: NA; CDR3: CASSLGRGSYEQYF; DNA: TGTGCCAGCAGCTTAGGACGGGGGTCCTACGAGCAGTACTTC
size: NA; V: TRBV7-7; J: TRBJ2-3; D: NA; CDR3: CASSRGGSTDTQYF; DNA: TGTGCTAGCAGCCGTGGAGGGAGCACAGATACGCAGTATTTT
size: NA; V: TRBV6-1; J: TRBJ2-5; D: NA; CDR3: CASSGARGSQETQYF; DNA: TGTGCCAGCAGTGGAGCGAGGGGATCCCAAGAGACCCAGTACTTC